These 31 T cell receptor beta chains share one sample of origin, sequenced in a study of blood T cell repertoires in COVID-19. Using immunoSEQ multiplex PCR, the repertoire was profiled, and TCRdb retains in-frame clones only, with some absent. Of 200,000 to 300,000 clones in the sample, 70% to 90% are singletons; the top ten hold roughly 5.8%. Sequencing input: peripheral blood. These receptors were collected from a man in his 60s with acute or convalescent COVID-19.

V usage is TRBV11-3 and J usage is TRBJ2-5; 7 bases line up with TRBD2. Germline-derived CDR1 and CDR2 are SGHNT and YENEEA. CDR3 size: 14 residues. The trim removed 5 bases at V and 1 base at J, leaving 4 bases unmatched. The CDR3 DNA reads TGTGCCAGCAGCCTGCGGGAGCTCCAAGAGACCCAGTACTTC. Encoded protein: CASSLRELQETQYF.

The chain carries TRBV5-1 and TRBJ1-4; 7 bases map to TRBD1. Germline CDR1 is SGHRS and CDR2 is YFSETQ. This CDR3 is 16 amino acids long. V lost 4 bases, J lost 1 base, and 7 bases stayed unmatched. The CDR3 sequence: CASSVGYRGTNEKLFF. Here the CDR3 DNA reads TGCGCCAGCAGCGTAGGATACAGGGGAACTAATGAAAAACTGTTTTTT.

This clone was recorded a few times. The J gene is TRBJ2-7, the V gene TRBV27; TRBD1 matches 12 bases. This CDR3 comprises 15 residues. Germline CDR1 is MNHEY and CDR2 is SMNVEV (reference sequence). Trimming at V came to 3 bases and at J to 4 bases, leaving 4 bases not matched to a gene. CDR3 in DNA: TGTGCCAGCAGTTTGGGACAGGGGGCCGTATACGAGCAGTACTTC. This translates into CASSLGQGAVYEQYF.

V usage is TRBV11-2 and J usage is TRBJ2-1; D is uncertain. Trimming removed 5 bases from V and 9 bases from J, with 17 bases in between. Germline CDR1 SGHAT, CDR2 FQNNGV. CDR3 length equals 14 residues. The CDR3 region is CASSPPPSMSEQFF. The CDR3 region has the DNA TGTGCCAGCAGCCCCCCGCCTAGTATGAGTGAGCAGTTCTTC.

The CDR3 nucleotides read TGTGCCAGCAGCGCCCGACAGGGTTCGAGAGGCTACACCTTC. It encodes CASSARQGSRGYTF. V gene TRBV9 combines with J gene TRBJ1-2; TRBD1 matches at 7 bases. With V trimmed by 3 bases and J by 8 bases, 10 bases remained unmatched. The CDR3 is 14 amino acids. CDR1 and CDR2 from the germline V gene are SGDLS and YYNGEE.

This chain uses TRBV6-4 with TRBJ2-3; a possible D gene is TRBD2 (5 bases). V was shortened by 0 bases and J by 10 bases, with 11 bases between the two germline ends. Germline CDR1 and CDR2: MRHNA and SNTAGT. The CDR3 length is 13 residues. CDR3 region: CASSDSLGRAQYF. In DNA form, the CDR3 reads TGTGCCAGCAGTGACTCTTTAGGGAGAGCGCAGTATTTT.

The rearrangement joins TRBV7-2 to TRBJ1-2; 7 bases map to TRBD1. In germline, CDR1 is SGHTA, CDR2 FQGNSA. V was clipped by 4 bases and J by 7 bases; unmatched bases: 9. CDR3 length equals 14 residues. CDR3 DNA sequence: TGTGCCAGCAGCTCATCGACAGGGCCCAGTGGCTACACCTTC. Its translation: CASSSSTGPSGYTF.

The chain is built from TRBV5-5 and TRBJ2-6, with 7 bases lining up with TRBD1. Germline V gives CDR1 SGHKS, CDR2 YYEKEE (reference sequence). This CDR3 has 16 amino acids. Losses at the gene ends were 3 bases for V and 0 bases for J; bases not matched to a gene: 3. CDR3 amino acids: CASSSDRTSGANVLTF. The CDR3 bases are TGTGCCAGCAGCTCGGACAGGACCTCTGGGGCCAACGTCCTGACTTTC.

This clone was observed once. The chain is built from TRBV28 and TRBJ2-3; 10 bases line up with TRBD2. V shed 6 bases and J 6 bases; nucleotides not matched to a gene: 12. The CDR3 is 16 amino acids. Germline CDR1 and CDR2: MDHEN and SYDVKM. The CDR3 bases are TGTGCCAGCAGGGGCCCAAGCGGGAGGGCCTCGGATACGCAGTATTTT. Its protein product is CASRGPSGRASDTQYF.

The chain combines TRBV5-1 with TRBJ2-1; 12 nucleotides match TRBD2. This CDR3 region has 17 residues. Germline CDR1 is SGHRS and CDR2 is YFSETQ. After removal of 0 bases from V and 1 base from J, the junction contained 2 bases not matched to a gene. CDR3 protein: CASSLVLAGGSYNEQFF. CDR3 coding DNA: TGCGCCAGCAGCTTGGTCCTAGCGGGGGGGTCCTACAATGAGCAGTTCTTC.

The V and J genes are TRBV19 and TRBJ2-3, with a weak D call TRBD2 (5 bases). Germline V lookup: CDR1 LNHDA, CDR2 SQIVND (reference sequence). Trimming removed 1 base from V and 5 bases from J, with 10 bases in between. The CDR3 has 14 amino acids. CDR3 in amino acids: CASSIAPTRDTQYF. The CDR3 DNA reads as TGTGCCAGTAGTATAGCCCCAACTAGAGATACGCAGTATTTT.

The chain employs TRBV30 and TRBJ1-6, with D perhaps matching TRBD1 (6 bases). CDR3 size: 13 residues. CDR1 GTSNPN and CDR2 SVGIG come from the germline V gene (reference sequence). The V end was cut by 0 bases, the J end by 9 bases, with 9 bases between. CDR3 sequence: CAWSVQGGSPLHF. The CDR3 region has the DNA TGTGCCTGGAGTGTACAGGGTGGTTCACCCCTCCACTTT.

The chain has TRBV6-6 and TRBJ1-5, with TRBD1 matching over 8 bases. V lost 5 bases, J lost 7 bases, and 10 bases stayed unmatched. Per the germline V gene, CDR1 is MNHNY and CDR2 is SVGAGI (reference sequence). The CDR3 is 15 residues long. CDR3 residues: CASSRARQGAQPQHF. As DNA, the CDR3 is TGTGCCAGCAGTCGGGCTCGGCAGGGGGCACAGCCCCAGCATTTT.

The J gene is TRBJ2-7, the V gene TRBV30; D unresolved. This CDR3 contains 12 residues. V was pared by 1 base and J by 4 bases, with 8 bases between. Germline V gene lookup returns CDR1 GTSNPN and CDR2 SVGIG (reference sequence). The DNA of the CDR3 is TGTGCCTGGAGTGGGGCTTCTTACGAGCAGTACTTC. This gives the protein CAWSGASYEQYF.

As DNA, the CDR3 is TGTGCCAGCAGCTTGCAGGCCTACGAGCAGTACTTC. This sequence encodes CASSLQAYEQYF. The chain recombines TRBV7-8 with TRBJ2-7; D is unclear. In germline, CDR1 is SGHVS, CDR2 FQNEAQ. The V end lost 3 bases, the J end lost 2 bases, and 5 bases lay between the germline ends. This CDR3 spans 12 amino acids.

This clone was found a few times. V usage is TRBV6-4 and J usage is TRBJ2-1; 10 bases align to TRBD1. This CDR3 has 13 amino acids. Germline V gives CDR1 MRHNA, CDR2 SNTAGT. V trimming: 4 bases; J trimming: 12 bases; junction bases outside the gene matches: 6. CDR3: CASSVETGGWQFF. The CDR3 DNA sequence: TGTGCCAGCAGTGTCGAGACAGGGGGCTGGCAGTTCTTC.

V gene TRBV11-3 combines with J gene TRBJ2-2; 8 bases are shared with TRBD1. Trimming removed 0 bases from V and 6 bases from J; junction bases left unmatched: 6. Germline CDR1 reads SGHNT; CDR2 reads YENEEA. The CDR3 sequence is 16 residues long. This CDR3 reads CASSLDPGGEAGELFF. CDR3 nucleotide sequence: TGTGCCAGCAGCTTAGATCCAGGGGGCGAAGCCGGGGAGCTGTTTTTT.

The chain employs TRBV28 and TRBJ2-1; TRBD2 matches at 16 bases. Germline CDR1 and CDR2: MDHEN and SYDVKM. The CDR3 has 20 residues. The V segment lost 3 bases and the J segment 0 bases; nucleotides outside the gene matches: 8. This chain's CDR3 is CASSFVPGLAGGSSYNEQFF. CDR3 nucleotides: TGTGCCAGCAGTTTTGTCCCGGGACTAGCGGGAGGGAGCTCCTACAATGAGCAGTTCTTC.

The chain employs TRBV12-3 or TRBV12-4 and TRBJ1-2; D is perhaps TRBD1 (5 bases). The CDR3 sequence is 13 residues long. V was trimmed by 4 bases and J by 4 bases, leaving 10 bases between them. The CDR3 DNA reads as TGTGCCAGCAGTTCGGGCGGGGCCTATGGCTACACCTTC. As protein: CASSSGGAYGYTF.

The chain's CDR3 is CASSYSNEKLFF. In DNA form, the CDR3 reads TGTGCCAGCAGTTACAGTAATGAAAAACTGTTTTTT. The chain combines TRBV28 with TRBJ1-4; D remains unclear. Trimming pared 4 bases from V and 4 bases from J, leaving 4 bases between. The CDR3 extends over 12 amino acids. Germline values: CDR1 MDHEN, CDR2 SYDVKM.

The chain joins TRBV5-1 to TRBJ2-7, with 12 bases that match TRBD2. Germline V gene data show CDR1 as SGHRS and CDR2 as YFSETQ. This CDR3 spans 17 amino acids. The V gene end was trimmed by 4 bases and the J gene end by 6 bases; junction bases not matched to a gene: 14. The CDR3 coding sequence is TGCGCCAGCAGCCAACCCTCTAGCGGGAGGGTTAGTGGCGAGCAGTACTTC. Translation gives CASSQPSSGRVSGEQYF. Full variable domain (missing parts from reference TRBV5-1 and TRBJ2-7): KAGVTQTPRYLIKTRGQQVTLSCSPISGHRSVSWYQQTPGQGLQFLFEYFSETQRNKGNFPGRFSGRQFSNSRSEMNVSTLELGDSALYLCASSQPSSGRVSGEQYFGPGTRLTVT.

CDR3 DNA sequence: TGTGCCAGCAGCTCAACAGGGTCTGGAAACACCATATATTTT. It specifies CASSSTGSGNTIYF. The chain couples TRBV13 to TRBJ1-3, with D possibly being TRBD1 (6 bases). Germline V gene sequence: CDR1 PRHDT, CDR2 FYEKMQ (reference sequence). V dropped 4 bases and J dropped 1 base, with 8 bases sitting between them. The CDR3 consists of 14 residues.

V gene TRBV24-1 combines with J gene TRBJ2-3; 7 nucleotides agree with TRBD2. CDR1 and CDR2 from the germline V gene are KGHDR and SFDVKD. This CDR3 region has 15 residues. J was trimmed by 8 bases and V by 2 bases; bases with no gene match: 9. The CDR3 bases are TGTGCCACCAGTGATTCAGGGAGGGCGCGCGCTACGCAGTATTTT. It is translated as CATSDSGRARATQYF.

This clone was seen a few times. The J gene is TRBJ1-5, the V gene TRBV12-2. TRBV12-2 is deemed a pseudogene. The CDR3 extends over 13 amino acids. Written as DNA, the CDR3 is TGTGCAAGTCGCCCGACTGTCAATCAGCCCCAGCATTTT. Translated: CASRPTVNQPQHF.

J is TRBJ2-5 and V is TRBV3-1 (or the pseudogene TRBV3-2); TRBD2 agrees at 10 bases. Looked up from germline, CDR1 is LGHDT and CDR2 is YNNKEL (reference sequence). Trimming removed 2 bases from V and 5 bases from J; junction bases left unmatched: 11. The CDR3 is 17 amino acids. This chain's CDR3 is CASSQPGLAVLGETQYF. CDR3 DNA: TGTGCCAGCAGCCAACCCGGACTAGCGGTCCTGGGGGAGACCCAGTACTTC.

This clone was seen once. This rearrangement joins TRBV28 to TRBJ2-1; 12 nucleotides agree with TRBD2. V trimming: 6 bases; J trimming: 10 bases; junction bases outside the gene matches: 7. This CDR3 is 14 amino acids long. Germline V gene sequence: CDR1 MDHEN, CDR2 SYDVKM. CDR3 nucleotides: TGTGCCAGCAGAGAGACTAGCGGGAGTTTAGAGCAGTTCTTC. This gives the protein CASRETSGSLEQFF.

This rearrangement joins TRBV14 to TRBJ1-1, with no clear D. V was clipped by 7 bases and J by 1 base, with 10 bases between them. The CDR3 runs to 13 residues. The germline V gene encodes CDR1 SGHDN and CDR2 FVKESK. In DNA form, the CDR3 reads TGTGCCAGCAACGATGGCCAGAACACTGAAGCTTTCTTT. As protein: CASNDGQNTEAFF.

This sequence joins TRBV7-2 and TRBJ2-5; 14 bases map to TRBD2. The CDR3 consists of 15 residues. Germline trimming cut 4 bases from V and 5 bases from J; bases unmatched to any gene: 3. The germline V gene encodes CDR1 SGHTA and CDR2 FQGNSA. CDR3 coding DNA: TGTGCCAGCAGCTCGCGGACTAGCGGGAGGGAGACCCAGTACTTC. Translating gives CASSSRTSGRETQYF.

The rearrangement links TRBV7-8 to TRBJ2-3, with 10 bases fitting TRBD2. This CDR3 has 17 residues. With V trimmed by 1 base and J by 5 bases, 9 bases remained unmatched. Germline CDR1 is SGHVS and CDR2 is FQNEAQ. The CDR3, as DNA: TGTGCCAGCAGCTTAGACCCCCTAGCGGGAGTAGTAGATACGCAGTATTTT. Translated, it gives CASSLDPLAGVVDTQYF.

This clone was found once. The CDR3 spells CASSESGQGEGELFF. CDR3 coding DNA: TGCGCCAGCAGTGAGTCTGGACAGGGGGAAGGGGAGCTGTTTTTT. The chain links TRBV10-1 to TRBJ2-2, with 10 bases that match TRBD1. The CDR3 sequence is 15 residues long. The germline V gene encodes CDR1 WNHNN and CDR2 SYGVQD (reference sequence). With 0 bases clipped from V and 8 bases from J, the junction kept 3 bases outside the gene matches.

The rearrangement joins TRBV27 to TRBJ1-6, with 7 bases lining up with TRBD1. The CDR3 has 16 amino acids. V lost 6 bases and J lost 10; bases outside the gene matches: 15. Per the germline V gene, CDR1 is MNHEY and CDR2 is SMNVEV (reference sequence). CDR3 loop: CASRIRGPGLPSPLHF. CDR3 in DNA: TGTGCCAGCAGGATTAGGGGGCCCGGTCTACCCTCACCCCTCCACTTT.